This TCR beta chain was found in a study of shared clonotypes between healthy human individuals. The study's findings and limits: Clonotype sharing among donors was thought likely to change with sequencing depth.

This clone was detected a few times. Its antigen is unknown. CDR1 is MDHEN, CDR2 SYDVKM, per germline. The V gene lost 5 bases and the J gene lost 4 bases, with 3 bases spanning the gap. The CDR3 is 10 amino acids. Those who donated were healthy HIV-negative adults, with no recent acute infections or vaccinations reported. The assay was run at deep level. Produced via immunoSEQ multiplex PCR; TCRdb's table is partial and in-frame only. The profile shows approximately 500,000 clones, over 75% of them singletons. This sequence joins TRBV28 and TRBJ2-7; D remains unclear. The sample consisted of PBMCs. This sequence originates from a woman aged 40-49 years in good health. Some clones in this sample may be carry-over from other donors' samples. CDR3 coding DNA: TGTGCCAGCAGTGCTTACGAGCAGTACTTC. Amino acids: CASSAYEQYF.